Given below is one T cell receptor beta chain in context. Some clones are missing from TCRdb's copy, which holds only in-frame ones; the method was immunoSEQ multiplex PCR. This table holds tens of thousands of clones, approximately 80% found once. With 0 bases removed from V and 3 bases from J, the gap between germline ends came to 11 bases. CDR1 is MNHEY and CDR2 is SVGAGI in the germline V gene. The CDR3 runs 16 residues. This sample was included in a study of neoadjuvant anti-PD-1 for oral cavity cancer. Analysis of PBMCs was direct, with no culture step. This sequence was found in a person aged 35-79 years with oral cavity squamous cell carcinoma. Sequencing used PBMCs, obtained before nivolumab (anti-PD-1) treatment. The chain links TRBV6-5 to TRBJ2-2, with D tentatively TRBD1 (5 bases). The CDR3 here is CASSYSWGRDTGELFF. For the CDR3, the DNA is TGTGCCAGCAGTTACTCTTGGGGCAGGGACACCGGGGAGCTGTTTTTT.